The next 28 T cell receptor beta chains were all read from a single sample in a study of shared clonotypes between healthy human individuals. The repertoire was sequenced with immunoSEQ multiplex PCR; TCRdb's copy has only in-frame clones and lacks some. The sample contains about 960,000 clones, approximately 80% of which appear only once. The source material was memory CD4+ T cells sorted from blood. The subset is: CD45RA-negative fraction. These receptors were obtained from a man aged 18 to 35 in good health.

This sequence joins TRBV28 and TRBJ2-7; 11 bases match TRBD1. The V segment lost 8 bases and the J segment 2 bases; nucleotides outside the gene matches: 8. The germline V gene encodes CDR1 MDHEN and CDR2 SYDVKM. This CDR3 is built from 15 residues. The CDR3 region has the DNA TGTGCCAGCTTCCCTCCGGGACAGGGGGCCTACGAGCAGTACTTC. This sequence encodes CASFPPGQGAYEQYF.

As to this clone: This sequence may be a read error, since a much larger clone differs from it by one base. The gene calls are TRBV30 and TRBJ2-7, with D possibly matching TRBD2 (6 bases). With 2 bases removed from V and 9 bases from J, the gap between germline ends came to 17 bases. This CDR3 has 13 amino acids. The germline gives CDR1 GTSNPN, CDR2 SVGIG (reference sequence). CDR3 residues: CAWSQSGSGGQYF. CDR3 coding DNA: TGTGCCTGGAGTCAATCAGGGTCCGGGGGGCAGTACTTC.

The CDR3 bases are TGTGCCAGCAGTTACACTTACTCACAGGAAGCCTATGGCTACACCTTC. It translates to CASSYTYSQEAYGYTF. The chain joins TRBV6-5 to TRBJ1-2; D might be TRBD1 (5 bases). CDR3 size: 16 residues. CDR1 MNHEY and CDR2 SVGAGI come from the germline V gene. The V end was cut by 2 bases, the J end by 4 bases, with 17 bases between.

Only a few counts were recorded for this clone. The V gene is TRBV30, the J gene TRBJ1-1; 7 bases are a match to TRBD1. V dropped 7 bases and J dropped 3; count of bases not matched to a gene: 11. CDR3 size: 14 residues. From germline, CDR1 is GTSNPN and CDR2 SVGIG (reference sequence). In DNA, the CDR3 is TGTGCCTCCCGACAGGGAGGGCGGGACACTGAAGCTTTCTTT. Residues: CASRQGGRDTEAFF.

V and J are TRBV2 and TRBJ1-1; a possible D gene is TRBD1 (6 bases). CDR3 length: 14 residues. Deletions cut 6 bases from V and 0 bases from J, with 11 bases between. Germline CDR1 reads SNHLY; CDR2 reads FYNNEI. The CDR3 protein is CASRKDSLNTEAFF. The CDR3 nucleotides read TGTGCCAGCAGGAAGGACAGTTTGAACACTGAAGCTTTCTTT.

This chain links TRBV1 with TRBJ2-5; TRBD2 is the table's D call, not checked against the DNA. TRBV1 constitutes a pseudogene. The CDR3 consists of 13 residues. CDR3 loop: CTSSRSGGETQYF. CDR3 DNA sequence: TGCACCAGCAGCCGTAGCGGGGGTGAGACCCAGTACTTC.

As regards this clone: Other DNA sequences of this sample code for an identical CDR3. The CDR3 protein is CASSRGLVETQYF. The DNA for the CDR3 is TGTGCCAGCAGCCGCGGACTAGTAGAGACCCAGTACTTC. The chain joins TRBV7-9 to TRBJ2-5, with 7 bases aligning to TRBD2. The CDR3 is 13 residues long. J was trimmed by 4 bases and V by 5 bases; bases with no gene match: 4. Germline loops: CDR1 SEHNR, CDR2 FQNEAQ (reference sequence).

The chain couples TRBV12-5 to TRBJ2-2; no clear D. CDR3 size: 12 residues. CDR1 is LGHNT, CDR2 FRNRAP, per germline. Trimming cost V 4 bases and J 7 bases, with 7 bases left between them. CDR3: CASGSLSGELFF. CDR3 DNA sequence: TGTGCTAGTGGTTCCCTAAGCGGGGAGCTGTTTTTT.

This clone was found a few times. The gene calls are TRBV18 and TRBJ2-5; D is perhaps TRBD1 (6 bases). The V gene's germline CDR1 is KGHSH and CDR2 LQKENI. This CDR3 comprises 13 residues. V was trimmed by 5 bases and J by 5 bases, leaving 12 bases between them. CDR3 in amino acids: CASSRSGQETQYF. In DNA form, the CDR3 reads TGTGCCAGCTCAAGAAGCGGACAGGAGACCCAGTACTTC.

The chain recombines TRBV5-1 with TRBJ1-1; maybe TRBD1 (6 bases). CDR3 size: 16 residues. Germline CDR1 reads SGHRS; CDR2 reads YFSETQ. With 4 bases removed from V and 1 base from J, the gap between germline ends came to 17 bases. CDR3 region: CASSQLPTGQNTEAFF. The CDR3 DNA follows: TGCGCCAGCAGCCAACTACCTACAGGGCAGAACACTGAAGCTTTCTTT.

The chain has TRBV6-5 and TRBJ1-2, with 7 bases fitting TRBD1. With 2 bases clipped from V and 0 bases from J, the junction kept 3 bases outside the gene matches. CDR3 length: 15 amino acids. CDR1 is MNHEY and CDR2 is SVGAGI in the germline V gene. The CDR3 bases are TGTGCCAGCAGTTACGCGGGGACAGCTAACTATGGCTACACCTTC. This translates into CASSYAGTANYGYTF.

Details on this clone: A much larger clone sits a single nucleotide away, making a read error possible. V usage is TRBV6-5 and J usage is TRBJ2-1; D is perhaps TRBD2 (6 bases). Germline V gives CDR1 MNHEY, CDR2 SVGAGI. The CDR3 runs 13 residues. This CDR3 reads CVSSPGVRLEQFF. In DNA form, the CDR3 reads TGTGTCAGCAGTCCGGGAGTTCGCCTTGAGCAGTTCTTC.

The chain employs TRBV19 and TRBJ1-1, with D possibly matching TRBD1 (5 bases). The germline V gene has CDR1 LNHDA and CDR2 SQIVND (reference sequence). Trimming removed 3 bases from V and 1 base from J, with 12 bases in between. CDR3 size: 15 residues. The CDR3 is CASSIKPGTNTEAFF. The CDR3 DNA is TGTGCCAGTAGTATTAAGCCAGGGACGAACACTGAAGCTTTCTTT.

The chain links TRBV7-2 to TRBJ2-5; D is unresolved. Germline-derived CDR1 and CDR2 are SGHTA and FQGNSA. The CDR3 has 13 amino acids. Trimming stripped 2 bases from V and 9 bases from J, with 13 bases between. CDR3 in amino acids: CASSLSEYSAQYF. CDR3 DNA: TGTGCCAGCAGCTTATCAGAGTACTCGGCCCAGTACTTC.

CDR3 amino acids: CAISYDGYQETQYF. CDR3 coding DNA: TGTGCCATCAGTTATGATGGCTACCAAGAGACCCAGTACTTC. The chain carries TRBV10-3 and TRBJ2-5; D remains unclear. Trimming stripped 5 bases from V and 0 bases from J, with 10 bases between. Germline assignment: CDR1 ENHRY and CDR2 SYGVKD. CDR3 length: 14 residues.

In its sample, this clone was seen a few times. This chain links TRBV30 with TRBJ1-6; a weak D match, TRBD1 (6 bases). V was shortened by 3 bases and J by 7 bases, with 19 bases between the two germline ends. The CDR3 totals 16 residues. Germline values: CDR1 GTSNPN, CDR2 SVGIG (reference sequence). The DNA of the CDR3 is TGTGCCTGGAGATGGGCACAGGGCCTAAACAATTCACCCCTCCACTTT. It translates to CAWRWAQGLNNSPLHF.

Only a few counts were recorded for this clone. This chain uses TRBV27 with TRBJ1-2, with 8 bases aligning to TRBD1. The CDR3 is 13 residues long. Per the germline V gene, CDR1 is MNHEY and CDR2 is SMNVEV (reference sequence). V gave up 3 bases and J gave up 8 bases; unmatched junction bases: 5. CDR3 nucleotides: TGTGCCAGCAGTTTTCAGGGGGCAAGGGGCTACACCTTC. Amino acids: CASSFQGARGYTF.

The gene calls are TRBV5-6 and TRBJ1-1; the match to TRBD1 covers 11 bases. Germline loops: CDR1 SGHDT, CDR2 YYEEEE. Trimming at V came to 5 bases and at J to 0 bases, leaving 3 bases not matched to a gene. This CDR3 has 15 amino acids. The CDR3 region is CASSGDRGMNTEAFF. CDR3 bases: TGTGCCAGCAGTGGGGACAGGGGGATGAACACTGAAGCTTTCTTT.

This clone was detected only a few times. The chain recombines TRBV30 with TRBJ1-4; unclear D gene. The CDR3 sequence is 14 residues long. Between the trimmed V and J ends, which lost 1 base and 7 bases, there was a span of 13 bases. In germline, CDR1 is GTSNPN, CDR2 SVGIG (reference sequence). In DNA, the CDR3 is TGTGCCTGGAGTGGGTCTCCGTTCGGTGAAAAACTGTTTTTT. As protein: CAWSGSPFGEKLFF.

This chain connects TRBV15 to TRBJ2-3; D ambiguous. Germline V gene data show CDR1 as LNHNV and CDR2 as YYDKDF (reference sequence). The CDR3 totals 13 residues. V was clipped by 5 bases and J by 4 bases, with 10 bases between them. The CDR3: CATSPHVADTQYF. The DNA for the CDR3 is TGTGCCACCAGCCCCCACGTGGCAGATACGCAGTATTTT.

This clone was seen a few times. The V call is TRBV7-2, the J call TRBJ2-1; 11 bases line up with TRBD2. CDR3 length: 17 residues. V trimming: 0 bases; J trimming: 4 bases; junction bases outside the gene matches: 5. Germline V CDR1 and CDR2: SGHTA, FQGNSA. CDR3 DNA: TGTGCCAGCAGCTTAGCCGGGACTAGCGGAAAATACAATGAGCAGTTCTTC. Translated: CASSLAGTSGKYNEQFF.

This clone was seen only a few times. The chain recombines TRBV6-4 with TRBJ2-1; 13 bases map to TRBD2. Looked up from germline, CDR1 is MRHNA and CDR2 is SNTAGT. The ends lost 5 bases at V and 9 bases at J; junction bases unmatched: 7. The CDR3 extends over 15 amino acids. CDR3 nucleotides: TGTGCCAGCAGTTCCGGGACTAGCGGGATTGGTGAGCAGTTCTTC. Encoded protein: CASSSGTSGIGEQFF.

The V and J genes are TRBV6-5 and TRBJ1-1; D is perhaps TRBD1 (5 bases). This CDR3 comprises 14 residues. Deletions cut 7 bases from V and 3 bases from J, with 15 bases between. CDR1 and CDR2 from the germline V gene are MNHEY and SVGAGI. The CDR3 DNA sequence: TGTGCCAGCAACCTGGGGCGCGGTGACACTGAAGCTTTCTTT. This encodes CASNLGRGDTEAFF.

The V call is TRBV5-4, the J call TRBJ2-2; possibly TRBD2 for D (6 bases). CDR1 and CDR2 from the germline V gene are SGHNT and YYREEE (reference sequence). Trimming removed 2 bases from V and 0 bases from J, with 8 bases in between. The CDR3 has 15 residues. CDR3 loop: CASSFGGTNTGELFF. The CDR3 DNA sequence: TGTGCCAGCAGCTTCGGCGGGACGAACACCGGGGAGCTGTTTTTT.

This clone has more than one count but fewer than ten. This chain joins TRBV2 and TRBJ1-5, with D possibly matching TRBD1 (5 bases). The CDR3 has 19 residues. The germline V gene has CDR1 SNHLY and CDR2 FYNNEI. Trimming cost V 4 bases and J 0 bases, with 22 bases left between them. CDR3 bases: TGTGCCAGCAGTGGGGAAAATCAGGGTCAATGGTATAGCAATCAGCCCCAGCATTTT. This codes for CASSGENQGQWYSNQPQHF.

The chain recombines TRBV7-2 with TRBJ2-3, with TRBD2 identical over 11 bases. The CDR3 is 15 residues long. V lost 5 bases and J lost 7; bases outside the gene matches: 8. The germline gives CDR1 SGHTA, CDR2 FQGNSA. DNA for the CDR3: TGTGCCAGCAGCGTAACTAGCGGGAGTGCGTATACGCAGTATTTT. Its translation is CASSVTSGSAYTQYF.

For this clone: The sample has other DNA sequences that encode this CDR3 too. The V and J genes are TRBV11-2 and TRBJ2-7; D not certain. Trimming stripped 4 bases from V and 4 bases from J, with 5 bases between. The CDR3 consists of 11 residues. From germline, CDR1 is SGHAT and CDR2 FQNNGV. DNA for the CDR3: TGTGCCAGCAGCTCTGGATACGAGCAGTACTTC. It translates to CASSSGYEQYF.

The rearrangement joins TRBV2 to TRBJ2-2; TRBD1 matches 10 bases. V lost 5 bases and J lost 6; bases outside the gene matches: 6. The CDR3 sequence is 15 residues long. Per the germline V gene, CDR1 is SNHLY and CDR2 is FYNNEI. This chain's CDR3 is CASSTDRGRAGELFF. CDR3 DNA sequence: TGTGCCAGCAGTACTGACAGGGGGCGCGCCGGGGAGCTGTTTTTT.